This note documents a single TCR beta chain sequence. Antigen: not known. Per germline, CDR1 LNHNV and CDR2 YYDKDF (reference sequence). This CDR3 has 15 residues. Trimming removed 4 bases at V and 0 bases at J, with 12 bases between. The sample is drawn from a study of CD8 T cells in Susac syndrome. Notes on the study in general: It was acknowledged in the study that the number of individuals who were included in its TCR sequencing and HLA analysis was relatively small.

An amount of RNA that ranged from about 0.45 to 1 ug was reverse transcribed with random hexamers. Multiplex immunoSEQ PCR targeted 54 Vbeta and 13 Jbeta TCR beta segments. MiXCR was run by TCRdb on the immunoSEQ multiplex PCR reads, yielding one entry per CDR3 protein. The sample has approximately 190,000 distinct CDR3 sequences; about 96% are singletons. The TCR originated in a human donor with multiple sclerosis. The sample was CD4+ T cells from PBMCs. The chain recombines TRBV15 with TRBJ1-1; D unresolved. Here the CDR3 reads CATSKARWVNTEAFF. The DNA of the CDR3 is TGTGCCACCAGCAAGGCCCGATGGGTGAACACTGAAGCTTTCTTT.